This T cell receptor (beta chain) comes out of a study of early T cells in non-severe SARS-CoV-2 infection (dated by TCRdb to the early 2020s). For context, the study as a whole: Bulk RNA from unsorted whole blood was used for TCR sequencing, so alpha and beta chains could not be paired. Broader findings and caveats from the paper: Matching against VDJdb was skewed toward anti-spike CD8 responses, likely underestimated virus-specific expansions, and missed private and CD4 specificities.

From its cysteine to its phenylalanine, the CDR3 spans 14 amino acids. Only the CDR3 part of the read is kept: 42 bases, read in frame from the first base. The trim is 0 bases for V and 8 bases for J, with a gap of 10 bases between the germline ends. The germline V gene (reference sequence) provides CDR1 LGHDT and CDR2 YNNKEL. A case-control design nested within a healthcare worker cohort in London, UK, was used, with weekly nasopharyngeal swab PCR tests and blood sampling performed. Between 23 and 31 March 2020, the week of the UK lockdown, healthcare workers were enrolled and then followed up weekly for as long as 16 weeks. Worth noting for this clonotype: Its binding antigen is unknown. Base qualities are not provided; no much larger clone lies one nucleotide away.

Receptor libraries were prepared by 5' RACE. Sequencing took place on a NextSeq 500. The TCR library protocol attached unique molecular identifiers to individual cDNA molecules to correct for sequencing error and PCR bias. Sequencing covered both TCR alpha and beta chains, and within each sample the abundances of alpha and beta sequences were tightly co-correlated. Under the source paper's analysis protocol: Decombinator V4 was used to annotate the V gene, J gene and CDR3 of the TCR sequences. Expanded TCRs were defined as changing significantly between any two time points under a Poisson model with p below 0.0001. TCR abundances were normalised to the total number of TCRs sequenced in each sample and reported as counts per million. TRAV1-2 paired with TRAJ12, TRAJ20 or TRAJ33 defined MAIT TCRs, while TRAV10 paired with TRAJ18 defined iNKT TCRs. A search of VDJdb, accessed on 1 November 2021, was run for TCRs annotated to CMV, EBV and SARS-CoV-2, with TCRs annotated for multiple antigens excluded. TCRdb reprocessed the public reads (quality trimming at Q25 with fastp, clone calling with MiXCR) and kept in-frame beta chains. Every CDR3 protein is listed once, alongside the most common genes and DNA of its rows. Clone size and V and J calls follow TCRdb, not the original study. The sample has roughly 90,000 distinct CDR3 sequences on record, around 15% of them singletons. The ten largest account for about 6% of the sample.

The rearranged segments are TRBV3-1 and TRBJ1-4, with a tentative D gene TRBD1 over 6 matching bases. This TCR derives from an adult who was a healthcare worker with PCR-confirmed SARS-CoV-2 infection or an uninfected control (not recorded which). Sequenced: whole blood. The bases read TGTGCCAGCAGCCAAGATACTAGGGGGGAAAAACTGTTTTTT. This encodes CASSQDTRGEKLFF. Reference TRBV3-1 and TRBJ1-4 proteins supply the regions before and after the CDR3; the full variable domain is: DTAVSQTPKYLVTQMGNDKSIKCEQNLGHDTMYWYKQDSKKFLKIMFSYNNKELIINETVPNRFSPKSPDKAHLNLHINSLELGDSAVYFCASSQDTRGEKLFFGSGTQLSVL.